These 12 T cell receptor beta chains share one sample of origin, sequenced in a study of post-analysis software for immune sequencing data. General study results and limits: TRBV segments more frequent in patients than in controls numbered roughly 5 and included TRBV5-6, TRBV5-1 and TRBV20-1.

No antigens are known for them. Unique molecular identifiers had been added to the TCR beta cDNA libraries. TCRdb re-derived calls from the PCR reads in MiXCR, one entry per CDR3 protein. The data hold 800,000 to 950,000 distinct CDR3 sequences, with roughly half observed a single time. The sample consisted of blood. These receptors originate from a girl aged 10-17 years with multiple sclerosis.

The gene calls are TRBV29-1 and TRBJ1-5, with D possibly being TRBD1 (6 bases). V lost 3 bases and J 3 bases, leaving 15 bases between the germline ends. CDR1 and CDR2 from the germline V gene are SQVTM and ANQGSEA. The CDR3 totals 15 residues. CDR3 sequence: CSVEEERTDNQPQHF. The CDR3 coding sequence is TGCAGCGTTGAGGAAGAGCGGACAGACAATCAGCCCCAGCATTTT.

This clonotype was detected once. The V and J genes are TRBV20-1 and TRBJ2-5, with D tentatively TRBD1 (5 bases). The end of the DNA is better explained by TRBJ2-7, so the J call may be wrong. CDR3 length: 16 residues. Germline CDR1 DFQATT, CDR2 SNEGSKA (reference sequence). CDR3 protein: CSARDSTLRKGYEQYF. CDR3 bases: TGCAGTGCTAGAGATTCAACACTCAGGAAGGGGTACGAGCAGTACTTC.

The chain joins TRBV5-1 to TRBJ2-5; TRBD1 matches 9 bases. The J call may be in error: the DNA end matches TRBJ2-7 better. The germline V gene encodes CDR1 SGHRS and CDR2 YFSETQ. The CDR3 contains 16 residues. The CDR3 spells CASSSQNRDREHEQYF. In DNA, the CDR3 is TGCGCCAGCAGCTCTCAAAACCGGGACAGGGAACACGAGCAGTACTTC.

J is TRBJ2-7 and V is TRBV3-1; D is unresolved. V was trimmed by 4 bases and J by 2 bases, leaving 15 bases between them. The CDR3 is 15 amino acids. Germline V lookup: CDR1 LGHDT, CDR2 YNNKEL (reference sequence). The CDR3 spells CASSLGPAPTYEQYF. In DNA, the CDR3 is TGTGCCAGCAGCCTCGGACCAGCGCCGACCTACGAGCAGTACTTC.

The rearrangement joins TRBV14 to TRBJ2-7; D remains ambiguous. Germline V gene data show CDR1 as SGHDN and CDR2 as FVKESK. This CDR3 has 17 residues. Trimming took 0 bases from V and 0 from J, leaving 15 bases between them. This CDR3 reads CASSQEAPWDYSYEQYF. CDR3 DNA: TGTGCCAGCAGCCAAGAAGCACCCTGGGATTACTCCTACGAGCAGTACTTC.

The rearrangement joins TRBV28 to TRBJ2-3; D is perhaps TRBD1 or TRBD2 (6 bases each). This CDR3 is 18 amino acids long. The ends were cut back, 6 bases at V and 0 bases at J, with 22 bases in the middle. In germline, CDR1 is MDHEN, CDR2 SYDVKM. CDR3 in amino acids: CASSQGGTPIISTDTQYF. CDR3 nucleotides: TGTGCCAGCAGCCAAGGGGGGACTCCCATCATAAGCACAGATACGCAGTATTTT.

This chain connects TRBV20-1 to TRBJ2-7; 10 nucleotides line up with TRBD2. CDR3 length: 16 amino acids. CDR1 is DFQATT, CDR2 SNEGSKA, per germline (reference sequence). The trim removed 0 bases at V and 2 bases at J, leaving 7 bases unmatched. The CDR3 DNA is TGCAGTGCTAGAGACTCTCTAGCGGGAGACCCCTACGAGCAGTACTTC. This codes for CSARDSLAGDPYEQYF.

The chain links TRBV29-1 to TRBJ2-6; no clear D. The CDR3 totals 14 residues. V lost 2 bases to trimming and J lost 4 bases, with 9 bases between them. Germline values: CDR1 SQVTM, CDR2 ANQGSEA. The CDR3 is CSVERGSGANVLTF. Written as DNA, the CDR3 is TGCAGCGTTGAACGAGGTTCCGGGGCCAACGTCCTGACTTTC. The complete variable domain, with remaining parts taken from reference TRBV29-1 and TRBJ2-6, reads SAVISQKPSRDICQRGTSLTIQCQVDSQVTMMFWYRQQPGQSLTLIATANQGSEATYESGFVIDKFPISRPNLTFSTLTVSNMSPEDSSIYLCSVERGSGANVLTFGAGSRLTVL.

This chain connects TRBV20-1 to TRBJ2-7, with TRBD2 matching 7 bases. V dropped 3 bases and J dropped 4; count of bases not matched to a gene: 9. Germline V gives CDR1 DFQATT, CDR2 SNEGSKA (reference sequence). CDR3 length equals 14 residues. The CDR3 region is CSASGAGEGYEQYF. In nucleotides, the CDR3 is TGCAGTGCTAGTGGGGCGGGAGAGGGGTACGAGCAGTACTTC.

This chain uses TRBV12-3 or TRBV12-4 with TRBJ1-5; tentatively, D is TRBD1 (5 bases). The CDR3 loop spans 15 amino acids. V was cut by 5 bases and J by 3 bases, with 14 bases left in between. CDR3 residues: CASSGAGGPNQPQHF. As DNA, the CDR3 is TGTGCCAGCAGTGGGGCCGGGGGACCCAATCAGCCCCAGCATTTT.

The chain employs TRBV20-1 and TRBJ2-5; D is ambiguous. The CDR3 covers 13 residues. V was trimmed by 3 bases and J by 5 bases, leaving 13 bases between them. Germline V gives CDR1 DFQATT, CDR2 SNEGSKA (reference sequence). In DNA form, the CDR3 reads TGCAGTGCTAGTGACCCCATTTGGGAGACCCAGTACTTC. This gives the protein CSASDPIWETQYF.

The chain is built from TRBV20-1 and TRBJ2-1, with TRBD1 matching over 10 bases. The CDR3 spans 12 residues. V shed 7 bases and J 7 bases; nucleotides not matched to a gene: 4. Germline V gene data show CDR1 as DFQATT and CDR2 as SNEGSKA (reference sequence). This chain's CDR3 is CSEAGQGNEQFF. CDR3 bases: TGCAGTGAGGCGGGACAGGGGAATGAGCAGTTCTTC.